This T cell receptor beta chain derives from a study of post-analysis software for immune sequencing data. As for the study in general: Patients with relapsing-remitting, secondary progressive and progressive-relapsing multiple sclerosis courses were all represented. Findings and caveats of the study: A few TRBV segments appeared more often in patients than in controls, and TRBV5-6, TRBV5-1 and TRBV20-1 were among these. F-measure co-clustering was strong for batch-matched samples. Among multiple sclerosis patients, normalized Chao1 diversity was significantly below that of controls.

Comment on this clonotype: The antigen is not known.

Germline V gene data show CDR1 as LGHDT and CDR2 as YNNKEL (reference sequence). Trimming stripped 4 bases from V and 2 bases from J, with 12 bases between. This CDR3 contains 15 residues. Presence of unique molecular identifiers characterized the TCR beta cDNA libraries. cDNA molecules numbering approximately 500,000 came from approximately 0.91 to 9.4 million T cells. Via MiXCR, TCRdb re-called the PCR reads, giving one row per CDR3 protein. Of a few hundred thousand distinct CDR3 sequences listed, around 34% were seen once; the top ten hold 4.5% to 7.5%. This TCR was sampled from a girl under 18 with multiple sclerosis. The V and J genes are TRBV3-1 and TRBJ2-4; TRBD2 is a possible D gene (5 bases). Sequenced input: blood. This CDR3 reads CASSPWTGTKNIQYF. The DNA of the CDR3 is TGTGCCAGCAGCCCATGGACGGGGACCAAAAACATTCAGTACTTC.